A single sample gave rise to the 12 T cell receptor beta chains below, sequenced in a study of T cell responses to AZD1222 COVID-19 vaccine. Repertoires were generated with immunoSEQ multiplex PCR, while TCRdb's copy carries only in-frame clones and drops some. The table records around 87,000 clones, approximately 84% of them present only once. Sequencing used peripheral blood, obtained on day 0 of AZD1222 vaccination. The receptors come from an adult in good health.

The rearrangement links TRBV30 to TRBJ2-5, with TRBD2 matching over 7 bases. Germline values: CDR1 GTSNPN, CDR2 SVGIG (reference sequence). CDR3 length: 13 residues. Germline trimming cut 4 bases from V and 0 bases from J; bases unmatched to any gene: 2. This chain's CDR3 is CAWTSGNQETQYF. The CDR3 DNA sequence: TGTGCCTGGACTAGCGGTAACCAAGAGACCCAGTACTTC.

The rearrangement joins TRBV5-1 to TRBJ2-5, with 9 bases that match TRBD1. The CDR3 is 14 residues long. The germline V gene has CDR1 SGHRS and CDR2 YFSETQ. Trimming removed 8 bases from V and 5 bases from J; junction bases left unmatched: 10. The CDR3 is CASNPGQGRETQYF. In DNA form, the CDR3 reads TGCGCCAGTAACCCGGGACAGGGAAGGGAGACCCAGTACTTC.

The chain recombines TRBV4-1 with TRBJ1-5, with D tentatively TRBD1 (6 bases). Trimming removed 3 bases from V and 7 bases from J, with 22 bases in between. This CDR3 is built from 17 residues. Germline CDR1 reads MGHRA; CDR2 reads YSYEKL. CDR3 amino acids: CASSQAPSLGTSQPQHF. In DNA form, the CDR3 reads TGCGCCAGCAGCCAGGCCCCGTCGTTGGGGACAAGCCAGCCCCAGCATTTT.

In DNA, the CDR3 is TGTGCCAGCAGCTTAGTAGGGCAGCCGAATCAGCCCCAGCATTTT. Translating gives CASSLVGQPNQPQHF. The V and J genes are TRBV7-2 and TRBJ1-5; no reliable D call. The CDR3 is 15 amino acids. The V end lost 1 base, the J end lost 4 bases, and 11 bases lay between the germline ends. The germline V gene encodes CDR1 SGHTA and CDR2 FQGNSA.

V gene TRBV30 combines with J gene TRBJ2-7, with TRBD1 matching over 9 bases. This CDR3 contains 14 residues. Per the germline V gene, CDR1 is GTSNPN and CDR2 is SVGIG (reference sequence). Unmatched junction bases numbered 6, after V lost 2 bases and J lost 4 bases. The DNA for the CDR3 is TGTGCCTGGAGTTATTCGGGACAGGGTTACGAGCAGTACTTC. Its protein is CAWSYSGQGYEQYF.

The chain carries TRBV5-1 and TRBJ2-3, with D maybe TRBD1 (5 bases). Trimming left V 0 bases short and J 5 bases short, with 13 bases between. The CDR3 extends over 15 amino acids. Germline V gene sequence: CDR1 SGHRS, CDR2 YFSETQ. CDR3 in amino acids: CASSLGGQGQDTQYF. Written as DNA, the CDR3 is TGCGCCAGCAGCTTGGGAGGTCAGGGCCAAGATACGCAGTATTTT.

This clone was observed once. The rearrangement links TRBV2 to TRBJ2-7; D is unclear. The CDR3 length is 15 residues. Trimming shortened V by 0 bases and J by 3 bases, and 12 bases separated the two germline ends. CDR1 SNHLY and CDR2 FYNNEI come from the germline V gene. The CDR3 region has the DNA TGTGCCAGCAGTGAAGCGCGGCAGGTGGACTACGAGCAGTACTTC. Its translation is CASSEARQVDYEQYF. Looking up the rest from reference TRBV2 and TRBJ2-7 gives the full variable domain: EPEVTQTPSHQVTQMGQEVILRCVPISNHLYFYWYRQILGQKVEFLVSFYNNEISEKSEIFDDQFSVERPDGSNFTLKIRSTKLEDSAMYFCASSEARQVDYEQYFGPGTRLTVT.

This clone was picked up one time. V is TRBV7-2 and J is TRBJ2-3, with 7 bases that match TRBD1. The CDR3 consists of 13 residues. The trim removed 1 base at V and 10 bases at J, leaving 5 bases unmatched. CDR1 is SGHTA, CDR2 FQGNSA, per germline. The CDR3 is CASSLEDRGPQYF. CDR3 DNA sequence: TGTGCCAGCAGCTTAGAAGATAGGGGGCCGCAGTATTTT.

The chain couples TRBV18 to TRBJ2-3; no definite D call. The CDR3 is 16 amino acids. V was pared by 3 bases and J by 2 bases, with 15 bases between. CDR1 and CDR2 (germline): KGHSH, LQKENI. As DNA, the CDR3 is TGTGCCAGCTCACCCTCCGGTGACGCCTACACAGATACGCAGTATTTT. The encoded protein is CASSPSGDAYTDTQYF.

Only one count was recorded for this clone. This rearrangement joins TRBV7-9 to TRBJ2-3; the match to TRBD2 covers 7 bases. This CDR3 comprises 15 residues. The trim removed 8 bases at V and 4 bases at J, leaving 12 bases unmatched. From germline, CDR1 is SEHNR and CDR2 FQNEAQ (reference sequence). In DNA, the CDR3 is TGTGCCAGCGGATCCCTAGCGGAACCATCAGATACGCAGTATTTT. Its protein product is CASGSLAEPSDTQYF.

The V gene is TRBV5-1, the J gene TRBJ2-5, with a possible D match to TRBD1 (5 bases). This CDR3 is built from 14 residues. The germline CDR1 and CDR2 sequences are SGHRS and YFSETQ. V was clipped by 0 bases and J by 5 bases, with 11 bases between them. The CDR3 region is CASSLGRALETQYF. CDR3 nucleotide sequence: TGCGCCAGCAGCTTGGGCAGGGCGTTGGAGACCCAGTACTTC.

The chain links TRBV28 to TRBJ1-2; D is perhaps TRBD1 (6 bases). The V gene's germline CDR1 is MDHEN and CDR2 SYDVKM. The V gene lost 7 bases and the J gene lost 0 bases, with 9 bases spanning the gap. The CDR3 is 13 residues long. CDR3 nucleotides: TGTGCCAGCACTACAGGGACTAACTATGGCTACACCTTC. This codes for CASTTGTNYGYTF.